This is a list of T cell receptor beta chains from one sample in a study of cytomegalovirus exposure and HLA in healthy donors. Method: immunoSEQ multiplex PCR; TCRdb's copy keeps in-frame clones and lacks some. Of about 180,000 clones listed, 70% to 80% are singletons. Sequencing used PBMCs. Every receptor here comes from a man aged 18 to 29 in good health and CMV-seronegative. Both conserved end residues are part of each CDR3.

CDR3 protein,V gene,J gene
CASSIQSRNNQPQHF,TRBV19,TRBJ1-5
CASSIEGEAGYTF,TRBV19,TRBJ1-2
CASSSRTGRALKAFF,TRBV5-6,TRBJ1-1
CASSPGTSNQPQHF,TRBV5-1,TRBJ1-5
CASSPPGQRQETQYF,TRBV19,TRBJ2-5
CASMNRARSSEQYF,TRBV2,TRBJ2-7
CASSEQTGVNTEAFF,TRBV4-2,TRBJ1-1
CASSFDLAGVREQYF,TRBV11-2,TRBJ2-7
CASSYEQGSHNEQFF,TRBV7-3,TRBJ2-1
CASSPTGAYNEQFF,TRBV25-1,TRBJ2-1
CASSLAGGTYNEQFF,TRBV5-4,TRBJ2-1
CASSFGTGLSTDTQYF,TRBV27,TRBJ2-3
CASSELTGGIAEQYF,TRBV6-1,TRBJ2-7
CASSQGGRETQYF,TRBV2,TRBJ2-5
CASSLGRTGGYGNSPLHF,TRBV28,TRBJ1-6
CASSVGTGSSYEQYF,TRBV9,TRBJ2-7
CASTRRQGALGGTEAFF,TRBV19,TRBJ1-1
CASSPSAAGYNSPLHF,TRBV5-6,TRBJ1-6
CASSPGRSSYNEQFF,TRBV7-9,TRBJ2-1
CASSLRGTYEQYF,TRBV28,.
CASSSRTPPYEQYF,TRBV21-1,TRBJ2-7
CAISAGGRAREQYF,TRBV10-3,TRBJ2-7
CASREGQGTSPLHF,TRBV27,TRBJ1-6